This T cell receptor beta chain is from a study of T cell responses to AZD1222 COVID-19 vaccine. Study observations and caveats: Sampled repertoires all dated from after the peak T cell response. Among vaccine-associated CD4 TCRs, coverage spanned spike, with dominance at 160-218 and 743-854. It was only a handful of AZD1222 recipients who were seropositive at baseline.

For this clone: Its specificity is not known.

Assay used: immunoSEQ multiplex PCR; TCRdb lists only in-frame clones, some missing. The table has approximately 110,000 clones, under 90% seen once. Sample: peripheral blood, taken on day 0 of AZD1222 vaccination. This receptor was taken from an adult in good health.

The CDR3 loop is CASTPGGEGSYGYTF. CDR3 in DNA: TGTGCCAGCACCCCGGGAGGGGAAGGTAGCTATGGCTACACCTTC. This chain uses TRBV28 with TRBJ1-2; a weak D match, TRBD1 (5 bases). Deletions cut 7 bases from V and 4 bases from J, with 19 bases between. The germline gives CDR1 MDHEN, CDR2 SYDVKM. The length of the CDR3 is 15 residues.